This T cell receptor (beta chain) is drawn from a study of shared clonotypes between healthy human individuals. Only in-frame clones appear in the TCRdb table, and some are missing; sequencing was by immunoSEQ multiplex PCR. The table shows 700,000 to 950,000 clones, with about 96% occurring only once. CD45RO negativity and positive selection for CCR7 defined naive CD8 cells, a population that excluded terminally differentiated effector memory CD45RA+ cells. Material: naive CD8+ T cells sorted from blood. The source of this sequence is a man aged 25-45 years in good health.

CDR3 nucleotides: TGTGCAAGTCGCTTAGGATCATCGGGCAGGCTGTCCGGGGAGCTGTTTTTT. Translated: CASRLGSSGRLSGELFF. V gene TRBV12-2 combines with J gene TRBJ2-2. TRBV12-2 represents a pseudogene. This CDR3 region has 17 residues.